Each of the 16 T cell receptor beta chains below was sequenced from the same sample in a study of long-term antiretroviral therapy in people with HIV. The immunoSEQ assay was v3.0, run at survey level. Method: immunoSEQ multiplex PCR; TCRdb's copy keeps in-frame clones and lacks some. The sample contains 48,000 or so clones, 84% of which appear only once. Sequencing was performed on unsorted PBMCs, taken 0.8 years after starting antiretroviral therapy. These receptors were collected from a woman aged 18-29 years with HIV.

In DNA form, the CDR3 reads TGTGCCAGTACCCCTTCGGGCGGAATTAACTATGGCTACACCTTC. Its translation is CASTPSGGINYGYTF. V usage is TRBV19 and J usage is TRBJ1-2; D is uncertain. The CDR3 spans 15 residues. Germline CDR1 and CDR2: LNHDA and SQIVND (reference sequence). Trimming shortened V by 7 bases and J by 1 base, and 16 bases separated the two germline ends.

In DNA form, the CDR3 reads TGTGCCAGCAGCTTAAATCATGGGGGAACTGAAGCTTTCTTT. Protein product: CASSLNHGGTEAFF. This chain links TRBV7-3 with TRBJ1-1; a possible D gene is TRBD1 (5 bases). Trimming took off 1 base at V and 5 bases at J, with 11 bases between the two ends. This CDR3 is 14 amino acids long. Germline loops: CDR1 SGHTA, CDR2 FQGTGA.

This clone has just a few counts. The rearrangement links TRBV20-1 to TRBJ2-7; the D is unclear. With 3 bases removed from V and 5 bases from J, the gap between germline ends came to 5 bases. Germline V CDR1 and CDR2: DFQATT, SNEGSKA (reference sequence). CDR3 size: 10 residues. The CDR3 DNA reads as TGCAGTGCTAGCGACCACGAGCAGTACTTC. Protein: CSASDHEQYF.

The chain couples TRBV12-5 to TRBJ2-1; 9 bases agree with TRBD1. Germline values: CDR1 LGHNT, CDR2 FRNRAP. This CDR3 contains 16 residues. V shed 8 bases and J 9 bases; nucleotides not matched to a gene: 17. CDR3 bases: TGTGCTAGTCCGCTGAGGATGGGACAGGGTACGGGTGAGCAGTTCTTC. It yields the protein CASPLRMGQGTGEQFF.

The chain employs TRBV20-1 and TRBJ2-4; the D gene is possibly TRBD1 (5 bases). The CDR3 length is 10 residues. Germline CDR1 DFQATT, CDR2 SNEGSKA (reference sequence). Trimming removed 5 bases from V and 8 bases from J, with 7 bases in between. CDR3 nucleotides: TGCAGTGCTCCCAGGGACATTCAGTACTTC. Protein sequence: CSAPRDIQYF.

This clone appeared once. This rearrangement joins TRBV27 to TRBJ2-1, with a possible D match to TRBD2 (6 bases). The CDR3 is 15 amino acids. The ends were cut back, 2 bases at V and 0 bases at J, with 8 bases in the middle. Looked up from germline, CDR1 is MNHEY and CDR2 is SMNVEV (reference sequence). The CDR3 DNA sequence: TGTGCCAGCAGTTTACCCGGGAGCTCCTACAATGAGCAGTTCTTC. Its protein product is CASSLPGSSYNEQFF.

The chain employs TRBV28 and TRBJ2-7; 8 nucleotides line up with TRBD1. The CDR3 extends over 16 amino acids. CDR1 and CDR2 from the germline V gene are MDHEN and SYDVKM. Trimming took 2 bases from V and 4 from J; bases not matched to a gene: 10. In DNA form, the CDR3 reads TGTGCCAGCAGTTTAAGGTCAGGGGGGACAGGTTACGAGCAGTACTTC. Translated: CASSLRSGGTGYEQYF. The whole variable domain, filled in from reference TRBV28 and TRBJ2-7, reads DVKVTQSSRYLVKRTGEKVFLECVQDMDHENMFWYRQDPGLGLRLIYFSYDVKMKEKGDIPEGYSVSREKKERFSLILESASTNQTSMYLCASSLRSGGTGYEQYFGPGTRLTVT.

V is TRBV28 and J is TRBJ2-7, with 7 positions matching TRBD1. Germline V gene data show CDR1 as MDHEN and CDR2 as SYDVKM. V shed 8 bases, J shed 4 bases, and the junction held 8 bases outside the gene matches. The CDR3 covers 13 residues. The CDR3 region is CASRVTGRYEQYF. The CDR3 region has the DNA TGTGCCAGCCGAGTGACAGGGAGATACGAGCAGTACTTC.

The chain employs TRBV21-1 and TRBJ2-5; TRBD1 reflects the table's D call only, with no check against the DNA. TRBV21-1 is termed a pseudogene. The CDR3 loop spans 12 amino acids. CDR3 in amino acids: CASRQGLKTQYF. The CDR3 nucleotides read TGTGCCAGCAGGCAGGGTCTGAAGACCCAGTACTTC.

The count of this clone is one. The V and J genes are TRBV30 and TRBJ2-5, with unresolved D. The CDR3 totals 12 residues. From germline, CDR1 is GTSNPN and CDR2 SVGIG (reference sequence). For the CDR3, the DNA is TGTGCTACCACCGAGACATACGAGACCCAGTACTTC. As protein: CATTETYETQYF.

The chain joins TRBV27 to TRBJ1-1, with unresolved D. This CDR3 contains 11 residues. Trimming took off 7 bases at V and 2 bases at J, with 5 bases between the two ends. The V gene's germline CDR1 is MNHEY and CDR2 SMNVEV (reference sequence). CDR3 loop: CASKSNTEAFF. In nucleotides, the CDR3 is TGTGCCAGCAAGTCAAACACTGAAGCTTTCTTT.

The rearrangement joins TRBV27 to TRBJ2-3; TRBD1 aligns across 10 bases. In germline, CDR1 is MNHEY, CDR2 SMNVEV (reference sequence). The V and J ends lost 4 bases and 6 bases, in that order; junction bases with no gene match: 10. The CDR3 runs 16 residues. The CDR3 bases are TGTGCCAGCAGTTCTCTACCGGGACAGGGGCCCGATACGCAGTATTTT. It encodes CASSSLPGQGPDTQYF.

The chain carries TRBV9 and TRBJ2-3; TRBD2 matches at 8 bases. J lost 6 bases, V lost 3 bases, and 15 bases had no gene match. Germline loops: CDR1 SGDLS, CDR2 YYNGEE. This CDR3 contains 17 residues. In DNA, the CDR3 is TGTGCCAGCAGCGACTCGCCGGGGGGGGAATTGCGGGATACGCAGTATTTT. This codes for CASSDSPGGELRDTQYF.

This chain links TRBV6-5 with TRBJ2-7; 10 bases match TRBD2. The CDR3 runs to 13 residues. Germline V gives CDR1 MNHEY, CDR2 SVGAGI. Trimming cost V 7 bases and J 3 bases; bases outside gene matches: 3. CDR3 bases: TGTGCCAGCACCCGGACTAGCGGCTACGAGCAGTACTTC. It is translated as CASTRTSGYEQYF.

The chain uses TRBV27 and TRBJ2-5; tentative D call: TRBD1 (6 bases). V was shortened by 6 bases and J by 5 bases, with 16 bases between the two germline ends. The CDR3 has 14 residues. CDR1 and CDR2 from the germline V gene are MNHEY and SMNVEV (reference sequence). The CDR3 DNA follows: TGTGCCAGCAGCCCTGGACAGTTTGGGGAGACCCAGTACTTC. Translated, it gives CASSPGQFGETQYF.

The rearrangement uses TRBV5-1 and TRBJ2-2; 8 bases are a match to TRBD1. In germline, CDR1 is SGHRS, CDR2 YFSETQ. CDR3 length: 17 residues. Unmatched junction bases numbered 10, after V lost 4 bases and J lost 2 bases. The CDR3 region is CASSLTPGTGNTGELFF. In DNA form, the CDR3 reads TGCGCCAGCAGCCTCACTCCCGGGACAGGTAACACCGGGGAGCTGTTTTTT.